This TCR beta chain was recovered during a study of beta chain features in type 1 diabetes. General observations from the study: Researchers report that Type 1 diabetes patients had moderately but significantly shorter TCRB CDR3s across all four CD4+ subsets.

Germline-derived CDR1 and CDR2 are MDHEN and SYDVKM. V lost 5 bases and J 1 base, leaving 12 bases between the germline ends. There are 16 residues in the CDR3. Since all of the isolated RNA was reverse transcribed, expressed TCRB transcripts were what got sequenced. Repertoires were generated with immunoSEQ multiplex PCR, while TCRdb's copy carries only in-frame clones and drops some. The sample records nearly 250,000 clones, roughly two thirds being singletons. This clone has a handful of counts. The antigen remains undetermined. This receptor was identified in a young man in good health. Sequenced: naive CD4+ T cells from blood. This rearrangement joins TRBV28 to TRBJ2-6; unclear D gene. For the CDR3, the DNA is TGTGCCAGCAGTGCTTCCGCTCCGTCTGGGGCCAACGTCCTGACTTTC. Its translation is CASSASAPSGANVLTF. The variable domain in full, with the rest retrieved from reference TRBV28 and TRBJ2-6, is DVKVTQSSRYLVKRTGEKVFLECVQDMDHENMFWYRQDPGLGLRLIYFSYDVKMKEKGDIPEGYSVSREKKERFSLILESASTNQTSMYLCASSASAPSGANVLTFGAGSRLTVL.